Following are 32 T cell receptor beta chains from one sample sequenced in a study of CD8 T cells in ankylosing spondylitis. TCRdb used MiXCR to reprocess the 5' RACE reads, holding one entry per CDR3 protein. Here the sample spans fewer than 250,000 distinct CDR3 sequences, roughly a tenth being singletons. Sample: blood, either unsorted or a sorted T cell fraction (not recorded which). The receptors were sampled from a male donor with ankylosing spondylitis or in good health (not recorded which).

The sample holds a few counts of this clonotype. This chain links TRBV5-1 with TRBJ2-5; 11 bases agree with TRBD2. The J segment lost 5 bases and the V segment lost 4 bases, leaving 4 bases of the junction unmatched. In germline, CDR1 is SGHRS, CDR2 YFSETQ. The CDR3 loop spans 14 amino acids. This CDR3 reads CASSPGLADETQYF. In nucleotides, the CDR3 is TGCGCCAGCAGCCCGGGACTAGCGGACGAGACCCAGTACTTC. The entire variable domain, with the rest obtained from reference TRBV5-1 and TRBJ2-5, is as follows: KAGVTQTPRYLIKTRGQQVTLSCSPISGHRSVSWYQQTPGQGLQFLFEYFSETQRNKGNFPGRFSGRQFSNSRSEMNVSTLELGDSALYLCASSPGLADETQYFGPGTRLLVL.

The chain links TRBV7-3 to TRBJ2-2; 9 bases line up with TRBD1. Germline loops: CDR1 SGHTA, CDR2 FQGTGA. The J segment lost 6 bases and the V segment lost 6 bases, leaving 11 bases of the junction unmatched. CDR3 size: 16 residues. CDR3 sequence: CASRPTPGQGPGELFF. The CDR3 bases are TGTGCCAGCAGACCAACCCCGGGACAGGGACCCGGGGAGCTGTTTTTT.

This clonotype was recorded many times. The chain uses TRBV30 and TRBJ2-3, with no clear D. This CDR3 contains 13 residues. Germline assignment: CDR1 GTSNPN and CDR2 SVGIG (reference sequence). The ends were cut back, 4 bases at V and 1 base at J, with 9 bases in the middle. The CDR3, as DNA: TGTGCCTGGACCCCAGGCGGCACAGATACGCAGTATTTT. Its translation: CAWTPGGTDTQYF.

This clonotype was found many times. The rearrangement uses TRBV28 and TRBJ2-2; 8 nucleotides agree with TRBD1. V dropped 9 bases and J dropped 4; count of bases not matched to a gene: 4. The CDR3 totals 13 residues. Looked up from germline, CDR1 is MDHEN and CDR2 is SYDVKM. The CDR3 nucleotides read TGTGCCAGTGAGGACAGGGTCACCGGGGAGCTGTTTTTT. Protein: CASEDRVTGELFF. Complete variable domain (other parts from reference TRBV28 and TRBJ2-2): DVKVTQSSRYLVKRTGEKVFLECVQDMDHENMFWYRQDPGLGLRLIYFSYDVKMKEKGDIPEGYSVSREKKERFSLILESASTNQTSMYLCASEDRVTGELFFGEGSRLTVL.

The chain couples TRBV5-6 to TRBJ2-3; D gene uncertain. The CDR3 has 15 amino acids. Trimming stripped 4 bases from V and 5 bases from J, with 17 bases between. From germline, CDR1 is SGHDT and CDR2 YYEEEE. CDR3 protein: CASSPGDSWQDTQYF. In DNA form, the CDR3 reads TGTGCCAGCAGCCCCGGAGATAGTTGGCAAGATACGCAGTATTTT.

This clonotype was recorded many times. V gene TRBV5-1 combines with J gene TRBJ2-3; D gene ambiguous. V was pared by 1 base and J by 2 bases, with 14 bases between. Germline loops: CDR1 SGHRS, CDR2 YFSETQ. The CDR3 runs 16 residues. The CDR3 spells CASSLKLQATTDTQYF. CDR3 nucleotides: TGCGCCAGCAGCTTGAAGCTCCAGGCTACCACAGATACGCAGTATTTT.

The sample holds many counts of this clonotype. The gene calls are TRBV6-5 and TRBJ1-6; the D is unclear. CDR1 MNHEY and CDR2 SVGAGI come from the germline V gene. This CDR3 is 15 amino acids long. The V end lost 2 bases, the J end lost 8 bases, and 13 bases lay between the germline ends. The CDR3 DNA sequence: TGTGCCAGCAGTTACAGGAAGGCGGGTCATTCACCCCTCCACTTT. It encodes CASSYRKAGHSPLHF.

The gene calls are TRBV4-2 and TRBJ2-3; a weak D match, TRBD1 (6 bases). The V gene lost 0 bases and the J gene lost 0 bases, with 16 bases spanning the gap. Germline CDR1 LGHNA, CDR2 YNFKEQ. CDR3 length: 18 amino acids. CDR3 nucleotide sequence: TGTGCCAGCAGCCAAGATAATTTGGGGGCCGATAGCACAGATACGCAGTATTTT. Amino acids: CASSQDNLGADSTDTQYF.

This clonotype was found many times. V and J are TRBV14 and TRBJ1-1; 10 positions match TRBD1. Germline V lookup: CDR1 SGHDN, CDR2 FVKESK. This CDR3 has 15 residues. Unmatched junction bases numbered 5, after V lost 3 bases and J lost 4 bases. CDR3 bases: TGTGCCAGCAGCCAGGGACAGGGGAGGACCACTGAAGCTTTCTTT. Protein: CASSQGQGRTTEAFF.

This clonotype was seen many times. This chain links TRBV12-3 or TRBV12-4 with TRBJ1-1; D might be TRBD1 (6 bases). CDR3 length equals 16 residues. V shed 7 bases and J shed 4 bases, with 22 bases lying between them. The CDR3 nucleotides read TGTGCCAGCACCTTCCCGAGGGTAGGGGGGATCACTGAAGCTTTCTTT. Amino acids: CASTFPRVGGITEAFF.

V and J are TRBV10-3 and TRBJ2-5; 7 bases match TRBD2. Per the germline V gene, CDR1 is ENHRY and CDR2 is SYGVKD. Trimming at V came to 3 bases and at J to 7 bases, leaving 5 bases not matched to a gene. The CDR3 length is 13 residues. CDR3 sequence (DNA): TGTGCCATCAGTGACTACACTAGCGTGACCCAGTACTTC. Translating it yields CAISDYTSVTQYF.

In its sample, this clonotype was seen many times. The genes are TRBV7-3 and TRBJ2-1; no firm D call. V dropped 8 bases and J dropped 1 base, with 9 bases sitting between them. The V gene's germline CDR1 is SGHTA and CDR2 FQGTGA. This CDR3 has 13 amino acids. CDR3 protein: CASSLGSYNEQFF. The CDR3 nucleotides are TGTGCCAGCTCCCTCGGGTCCTACAATGAGCAGTTCTTC.

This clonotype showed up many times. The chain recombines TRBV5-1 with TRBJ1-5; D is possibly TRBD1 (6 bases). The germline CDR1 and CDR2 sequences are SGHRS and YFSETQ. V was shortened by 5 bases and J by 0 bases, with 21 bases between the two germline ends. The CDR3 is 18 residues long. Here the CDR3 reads CASSLFTQGLHSNQPQHF. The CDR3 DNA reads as TGCGCCAGCAGTTTATTCACACAGGGATTACATAGCAATCAGCCCCAGCATTTT.

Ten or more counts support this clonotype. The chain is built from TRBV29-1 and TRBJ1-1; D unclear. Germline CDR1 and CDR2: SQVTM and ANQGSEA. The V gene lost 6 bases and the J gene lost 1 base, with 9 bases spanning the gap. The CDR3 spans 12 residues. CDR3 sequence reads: CSVEWGNTEAFF. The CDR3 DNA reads TGCAGCGTGGAGTGGGGGAACACTGAAGCTTTCTTT.

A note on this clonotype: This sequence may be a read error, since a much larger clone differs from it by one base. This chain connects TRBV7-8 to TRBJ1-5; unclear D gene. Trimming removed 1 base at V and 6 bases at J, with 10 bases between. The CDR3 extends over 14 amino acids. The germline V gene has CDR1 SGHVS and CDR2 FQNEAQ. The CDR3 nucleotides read TGTGCCAGCAGCTTAGGGTGGATAACTCAGCCCCAGCATTTT. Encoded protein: CASSLGWITQPQHF.

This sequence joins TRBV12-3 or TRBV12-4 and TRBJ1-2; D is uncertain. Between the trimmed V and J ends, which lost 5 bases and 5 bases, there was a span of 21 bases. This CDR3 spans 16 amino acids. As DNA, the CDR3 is TGTGCCAGCAGTATATCGGACGGGATCCTCTCGTATGGCTACACCTTC. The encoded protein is CASSISDGILSYGYTF.

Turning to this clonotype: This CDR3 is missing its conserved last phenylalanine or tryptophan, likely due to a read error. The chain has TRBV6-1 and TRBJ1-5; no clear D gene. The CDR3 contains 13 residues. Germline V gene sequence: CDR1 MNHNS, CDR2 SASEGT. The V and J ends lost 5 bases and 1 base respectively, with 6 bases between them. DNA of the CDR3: TGTGCCAGCAGTCTAAACAGCAATCAGCCCCAGCATTGT. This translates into CASSLNSNQPQHC.

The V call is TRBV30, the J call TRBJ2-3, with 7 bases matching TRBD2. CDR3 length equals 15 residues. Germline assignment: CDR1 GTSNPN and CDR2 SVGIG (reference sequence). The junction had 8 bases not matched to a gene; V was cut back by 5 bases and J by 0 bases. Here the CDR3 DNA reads TGTGCCTGGGCACGCGGGAGCCCTAGCACAGATACGCAGTATTTT. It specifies CAWARGSPSTDTQYF.

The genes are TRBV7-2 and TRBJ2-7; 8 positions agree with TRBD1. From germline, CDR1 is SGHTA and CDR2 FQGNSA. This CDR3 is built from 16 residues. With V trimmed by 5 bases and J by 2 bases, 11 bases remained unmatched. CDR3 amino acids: CASSQGAILEPYEQYF. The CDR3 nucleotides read TGTGCCAGCAGCCAGGGGGCGATTTTGGAGCCCTACGAGCAGTACTTC.

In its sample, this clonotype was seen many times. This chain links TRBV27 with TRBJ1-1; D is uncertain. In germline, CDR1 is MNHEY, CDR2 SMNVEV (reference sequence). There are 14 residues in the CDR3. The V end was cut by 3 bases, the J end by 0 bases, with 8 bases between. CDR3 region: CASSFFGMNTEAFF. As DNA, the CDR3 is TGTGCCAGCAGTTTCTTCGGGATGAACACTGAAGCTTTCTTT.

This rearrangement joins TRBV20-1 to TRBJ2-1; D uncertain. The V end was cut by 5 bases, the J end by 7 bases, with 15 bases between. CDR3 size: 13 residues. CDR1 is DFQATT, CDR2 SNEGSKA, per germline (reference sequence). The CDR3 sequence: CSAYSDGKNEQFF. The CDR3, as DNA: TGCAGTGCTTATTCGGACGGAAAGAATGAGCAGTTCTTC.

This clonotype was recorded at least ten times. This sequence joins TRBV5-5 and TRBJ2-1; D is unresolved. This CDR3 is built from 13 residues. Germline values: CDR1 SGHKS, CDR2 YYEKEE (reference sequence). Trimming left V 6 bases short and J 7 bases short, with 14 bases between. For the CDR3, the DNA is TGTGCCAGCATCGAAGGGTTGGAGAATGAGCAGTTCTTC. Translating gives CASIEGLENEQFF.

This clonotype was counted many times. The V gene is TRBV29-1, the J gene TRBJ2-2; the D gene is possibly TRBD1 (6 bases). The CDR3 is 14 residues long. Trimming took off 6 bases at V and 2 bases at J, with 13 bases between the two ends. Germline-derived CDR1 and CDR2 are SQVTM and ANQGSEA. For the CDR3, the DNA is TGCAGCGTGTCGGAACAGGGAAACACCGGGGAGCTGTTTTTT. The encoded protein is CSVSEQGNTGELFF.

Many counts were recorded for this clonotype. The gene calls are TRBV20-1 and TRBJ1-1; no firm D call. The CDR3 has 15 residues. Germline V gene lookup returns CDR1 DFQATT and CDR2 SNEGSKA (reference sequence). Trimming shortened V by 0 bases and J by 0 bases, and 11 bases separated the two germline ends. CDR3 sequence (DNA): TGCAGTGCTAGAGAAGGGCGGAGCATGAACACTGAAGCTTTCTTT. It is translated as CSAREGRSMNTEAFF.

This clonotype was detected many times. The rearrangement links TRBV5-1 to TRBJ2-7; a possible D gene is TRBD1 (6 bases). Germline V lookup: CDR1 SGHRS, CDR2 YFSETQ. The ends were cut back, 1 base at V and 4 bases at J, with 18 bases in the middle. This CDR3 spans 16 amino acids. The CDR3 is CASSLTPDRLVYEQYF. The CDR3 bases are TGCGCCAGCAGCTTGACACCAGACAGGTTGGTTTACGAGCAGTACTTC.

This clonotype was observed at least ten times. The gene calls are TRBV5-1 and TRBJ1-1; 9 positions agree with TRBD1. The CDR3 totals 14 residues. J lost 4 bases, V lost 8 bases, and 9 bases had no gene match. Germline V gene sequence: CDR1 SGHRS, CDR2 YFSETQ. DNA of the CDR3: TGCGCCAGTAGGACAGGGGCGGGCAGCACTGAAGCTTTCTTT. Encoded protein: CASRTGAGSTEAFF.

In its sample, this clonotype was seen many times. CDR3 sequence: CASSLDGTTYEQYF. CDR3 nucleotide sequence: TGTGCCAGCAGCTTGGATGGGACCACCTACGAGCAGTACTTC. The J gene is TRBJ2-7, the V gene TRBV5-6; TRBD1 or TRBD2 may be the D gene (5 bases each). V was shortened by 0 bases and J by 2 bases, with 9 bases between the two germline ends. Germline V CDR1 and CDR2: SGHDT, YYEEEE. CDR3 size: 14 residues.

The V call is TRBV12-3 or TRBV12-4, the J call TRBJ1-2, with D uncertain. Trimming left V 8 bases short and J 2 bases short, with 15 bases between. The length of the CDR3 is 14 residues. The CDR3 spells CASRPGRENYGYTF. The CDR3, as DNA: TGTGCCAGCCGCCCTGGACGGGAGAACTATGGCTACACCTTC.

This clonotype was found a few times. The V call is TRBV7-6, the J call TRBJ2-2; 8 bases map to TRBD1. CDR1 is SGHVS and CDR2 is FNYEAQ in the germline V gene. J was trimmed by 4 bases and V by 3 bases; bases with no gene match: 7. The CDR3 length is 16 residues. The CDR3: CASSFGGQVTTGELFF. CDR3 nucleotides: TGTGCCAGCAGCTTTGGGGGACAGGTTACCACCGGGGAGCTGTTTTTT.

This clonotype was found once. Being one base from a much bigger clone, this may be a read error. CDR3 DNA sequence: TGCAGTGCTACGGACAGAACGTTGAACTCCTACGAGCTGTACTTC. Amino acids: CSATDRTLNSYELYF. This chain uses TRBV20-1 with TRBJ2-7; D might be TRBD1 (6 bases). The V gene's germline CDR1 is DFQATT and CDR2 SNEGSKA (reference sequence). The CDR3 totals 15 residues.

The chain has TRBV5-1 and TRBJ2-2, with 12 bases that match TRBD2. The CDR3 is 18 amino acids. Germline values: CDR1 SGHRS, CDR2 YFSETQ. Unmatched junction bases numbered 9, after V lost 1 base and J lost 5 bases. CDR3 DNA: TGCGCCAGCAGCTTGTCGGGCCTAGCGGGGGGGCAAACCGGGGAGCTGTTTTTT. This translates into CASSLSGLAGGQTGELFF.

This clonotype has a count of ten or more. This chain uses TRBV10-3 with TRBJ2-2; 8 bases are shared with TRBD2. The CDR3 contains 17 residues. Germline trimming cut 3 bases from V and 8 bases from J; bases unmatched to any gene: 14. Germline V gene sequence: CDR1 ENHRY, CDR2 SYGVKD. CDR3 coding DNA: TGTGCCATCAGTGAACTGGGACTAGGGAAAGCGGCGGGGGAGCTGTTTTTT. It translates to CAISELGLGKAAGELFF.